One sample yielded the 32 T cell receptor beta chains listed below, sequenced in a study of spatial heterogeneity in lung cancer. Time point: sample taken at primary tumor resection. Using its own MiXCR run on the 5' RACE reads, TCRdb lists one record per CDR3 protein. Of more than 20,000 distinct CDR3 sequences listed, approximately 5.8% are singletons. Sequenced here: PBMCs, sampled at surgery. Receptor source: a male donor with early-stage non-small cell lung cancer.

At least ten counts were recorded for this clonotype. The gene calls are TRBV7-3 and TRBJ2-5; tentatively, D is TRBD1 (6 bases). Trimming shortened V by 5 bases and J by 7 bases, and 14 bases separated the two germline ends. The CDR3 length is 13 residues. Germline CDR1 SGHTA, CDR2 FQGTGA. The CDR3: CASSLTGFTTQYF. The CDR3 DNA is TGTGCCAGCAGCCTTACAGGGTTTACGACCCAGTACTTC.

Ten or more counts support this clonotype. The chain carries TRBV5-1 and TRBJ1-4, with TRBD1 matching over 10 bases. The V and J ends lost 3 bases and 6 bases, in that order; junction bases with no gene match: 11. This CDR3 contains 17 residues. Germline V lookup: CDR1 SGHRS, CDR2 YFSETQ. The CDR3 sequence is CASSYLGPGTGDEKLFF. The CDR3 DNA sequence: TGCGCCAGCAGCTACCTGGGCCCCGGGACAGGGGATGAAAAACTGTTTTTT.

This clonotype has only a few counts. V is TRBV7-6 and J is TRBJ2-1; TRBD1 matches at 7 bases. This CDR3 comprises 12 residues. V shed 5 bases and J 10 bases; nucleotides not matched to a gene: 5. Germline assignment: CDR1 SGHVS and CDR2 FNYEAQ. In DNA form, the CDR3 reads TGTGCCAGCAGCCCACAGGGACAGGAGCAGTTCTTC. This encodes CASSPQGQEQFF.

Ten or more counts support this clonotype. The chain combines TRBV10-3 with TRBJ2-7; 9 bases are shared with TRBD2. V lost 0 bases to trimming and J lost 3 bases; unmatched junction nucleotides: 3. From germline, CDR1 is ENHRY and CDR2 SYGVKD. CDR3 size: 15 residues. The CDR3 bases are TGTGCCATCAGTGAGTCGAGACTAGCGGTCTACGAGCAGTACTTC. Translating gives CAISESRLAVYEQYF.

This clonotype was seen a handful of times. V and J are TRBV20-1 and TRBJ1-4; a possible D gene is TRBD1 (5 bases). This CDR3 has 15 amino acids. The germline CDR1 and CDR2 sequences are DFQATT and SNEGSKA (reference sequence). Trimming pared 1 base from V and 5 bases from J, leaving 14 bases between. This CDR3 is CSARGQGGTNEKLFF. The CDR3 DNA follows: TGCAGTGCTAGAGGGCAGGGAGGGACCAATGAAAAACTGTTTTTT.

This clonotype has at least ten counts. In DNA, the CDR3 is TGTGCCAGCAGTTTTGAGGGCTATGAGCAGTTCTTC. This gives the protein CASSFEGYEQFF. The rearrangement uses TRBV12-3 or TRBV12-4 and TRBJ2-1; tentative D call: TRBD2 (5 bases). The CDR3 is made up of 12 amino acids. V dropped 3 bases and J dropped 8 bases, with 8 bases sitting between them.

The chain combines TRBV20-1 with TRBJ2-5, with 8 positions matching TRBD2. Trimming at V came to 2 bases and at J to 4 bases, leaving 9 bases not matched to a gene. CDR3 length: 15 residues. Germline V gene sequence: CDR1 DFQATT, CDR2 SNEGSKA (reference sequence). The CDR3 DNA reads as TGCAGTGCTAGAAAGGCCCCGGGGGGGGGAGAGACCCAGTACTTC. Protein: CSARKAPGGGETQYF.

This clonotype has at least ten counts. This sequence joins TRBV30 and TRBJ1-5, with no clear D. V was cut by 1 base and J by 6 bases, with 10 bases left in between. This CDR3 comprises 13 residues. Germline V gene lookup returns CDR1 GTSNPN and CDR2 SVGIG (reference sequence). The DNA of the CDR3 is TGTGCCTGGAGTGCGGCAGGAGGTCAGCCCCAGCATTTT. Translated, it gives CAWSAAGGQPQHF.

Turning to this clonotype: A much larger clone sits a single nucleotide away, making a read error possible. The chain employs TRBV12-3 or TRBV12-4 and TRBJ2-1; D might be TRBD1 (5 bases). This CDR3 contains 14 residues. Trimming took off 6 bases at V and 6 bases at J, with 15 bases between the two ends. CDR3 sequence (DNA): TGTGCCAGCAGCCCGTGTCAGGGCCCCAATGAGCAGTTCTTC. The encoded protein is CASSPCQGPNEQFF.

V gene TRBV11-2 combines with J gene TRBJ1-2, with a tentative D call TRBD1 (6 bases). V lost 0 bases to trimming and J lost 7 bases, with 18 bases between them. Germline loops: CDR1 SGHAT, CDR2 FQNNGV. The CDR3 sequence is 16 residues long. The CDR3 reads CASSLDSWGHSVGYTF. The CDR3 bases are TGTGCCAGCAGCTTAGACTCGTGGGGGCATTCGGTTGGCTACACCTTC.

This rearrangement joins TRBV12-3 or TRBV12-4 to TRBJ2-5; 13 bases are shared with TRBD2. This CDR3 contains 16 residues. V lost 5 bases to trimming and J lost 4 bases; unmatched junction nucleotides: 7. As DNA, the CDR3 is TGTGCCAGCAGTCCCCGACTAGCGGGAGGCTTAGAGACCCAGTACTTC. Amino acid sequence: CASSPRLAGGLETQYF.

In this sample, this clonotype is medium-sized. The chain joins TRBV7-3 to TRBJ2-7; D call uncertain. The CDR3 covers 13 residues. Trimming removed 5 bases at V and 0 bases at J, with 8 bases between. Germline assignment: CDR1 SGHTA and CDR2 FQGTGA. CDR3 in amino acids: CASSPDNSYEQYF. In DNA, the CDR3 is TGTGCCAGCAGCCCAGACAACTCCTACGAGCAGTACTTC.

This clonotype was counted a few times. The chain carries TRBV5-6 and TRBJ2-6, with D unclear. The germline V and J ends were trimmed by 4 bases and 0 bases, with 11 bases remaining between them. This CDR3 is built from 16 residues. From germline, CDR1 is SGHDT and CDR2 YYEEEE. CDR3 in DNA: TGTGCCAGCAGCCTCCCTGGCTACTCTGGGGCCAACGTCCTGACTTTC. Its protein product is CASSLPGYSGANVLTF.

This clonotype was recorded at least ten times. The chain uses TRBV5-1 and TRBJ2-2; no clear D. The V gene lost 0 bases and the J gene lost 8 bases, with 17 bases spanning the gap. Germline V CDR1 and CDR2: SGHRS, YFSETQ. This CDR3 region has 16 residues. In DNA, the CDR3 is TGCGCCAGCAGCTTGGCCGATAGCACAACACGTGGGGAGCTGTTTTTT. Its translation: CASSLADSTTRGELFF.

There are many counts of this clonotype. The J gene is TRBJ2-3, the V gene TRBV28; D gene ambiguous. Germline CDR1 and CDR2: MDHEN and SYDVKM. There are 13 residues in the CDR3. V was shortened by 3 bases and J by 6 bases, with 10 bases between the two germline ends. The CDR3 is CASSLAEADTQYF. DNA for the CDR3: TGTGCCAGCAGTTTGGCCGAGGCGGATACGCAGTATTTT.

This clonotype was recorded at least ten times. The DNA is left out, because the CDR3 cannot be placed on it with certainty; the CDR3 is given as TCRdb lists it. V and J are TRBV7-2 and TRBJ1-1. Germline loops: CDR1 SGHTA, CDR2 FQGNSA. Termini included, the CDR3 measures 12 amino acids. CDR3 amino acids: CASSLVGYGTFF.

This clonotype was seen repeatedly, ten times or more. The chain links TRBV7-9 to TRBJ2-3, with a possible D match to TRBD1 (6 bases). V shed 4 bases and J shed 6 bases, with 14 bases lying between them. The CDR3 is 14 amino acids. Germline lookup yields CDR1 SEHNR and CDR2 FQNEAQ (reference sequence). CDR3 amino acids: CASSSSTGPDTQYF. CDR3 coding DNA: TGTGCCAGCAGCTCTTCGACAGGTCCGGATACGCAGTATTTT.

This clonotype was recorded at least ten times. This chain uses TRBV14 with TRBJ2-1; D unresolved. The CDR3 has 11 residues. Between the trimmed V and J ends, which lost 2 bases and 7 bases, there was a span of 3 bases. Germline V gene lookup returns CDR1 SGHDN and CDR2 FVKESK. The CDR3 coding sequence is TGTGCCAGCAGCCAAAGGAATGAGCAGTTCTTC. Amino acid sequence: CASSQRNEQFF.

This clonotype was recorded many times. The V and J genes are TRBV18 and TRBJ2-5, with a tentative D call TRBD2 (5 bases). This CDR3 comprises 14 residues. V was pared by 6 bases and J by 0 bases, with 11 bases between. Germline V CDR1 and CDR2: KGHSH, LQKENI. CDR3 sequence reads: CASSALGDQETQYF. The CDR3 nucleotides read TGTGCCAGCTCCGCCCTCGGGGACCAAGAGACCCAGTACTTC.

There are many counts of this clonotype. The V gene is TRBV7-9, the J gene TRBJ2-3; D perhaps matches TRBD1 (5 bases). Germline assignment: CDR1 SEHNR and CDR2 FQNEAQ (reference sequence). The V gene lost 3 bases and the J gene lost 1 base, with 14 bases spanning the gap. This CDR3 region has 16 residues. The CDR3 nucleotides are TGTGCCAGCAGCTTCTATGGGGCACTGGGCACAGATACGCAGTATTTT. It is translated as CASSFYGALGTDTQYF.

The chain carries TRBV5-1 and TRBJ2-1; D may be TRBD2 (7 bases). Germline CDR1 reads SGHRS; CDR2 reads YFSETQ. CDR3 length: 15 residues. V was pared by 5 bases and J by 9 bases, with 21 bases between. The DNA of the CDR3 is TGCGCCAGCAGGCAACAGGGAGGGAGCGAGGGTGAGCAGTTCTTC. It codes for CASRQQGGSEGEQFF.

This clonotype was seen ten or more times. The rearrangement joins TRBV7-2 to TRBJ2-3; D unresolved. Germline CDR1 SGHTA, CDR2 FQGNSA. This CDR3 has 13 residues. Trimming cost V 3 bases and J 5 bases, with 9 bases left between them. CDR3 protein: CASSFLLRDTQYF. CDR3 nucleotides: TGTGCCAGCAGCTTTTTATTACGAGATACGCAGTATTTT.

This clonotype has a count of ten or more. This chain joins TRBV5-1 and TRBJ2-5; the match to TRBD1 covers 10 bases. V dropped 4 bases and J dropped 4; count of bases not matched to a gene: 7. Germline CDR1 and CDR2: SGHRS and YFSETQ. There are 15 residues in the CDR3. CDR3 region: CASSIRQGASETQYF. The CDR3 DNA is TGCGCCAGCAGCATACGACAGGGGGCCTCAGAGACCCAGTACTTC.

The chain combines TRBV12-3 or TRBV12-4 with TRBJ2-6; D may correspond to TRBD1 or TRBD2 (5 bases each). The CDR3 covers 15 residues. V was pared by 6 bases and J by 0 bases, with 9 bases between. The CDR3 region is CASSGASSGANVLTF. Written as DNA, the CDR3 is TGTGCCAGCAGCGGGGCTTCCTCTGGGGCCAACGTCCTGACTTTC.

This clonotype showed up many times. The chain combines TRBV5-5 with TRBJ2-6; D is possibly TRBD1 (5 bases). Deletions cut 5 bases from V and 0 bases from J, with 9 bases between. This CDR3 is built from 15 residues. Germline loops: CDR1 SGHKS, CDR2 YYEKEE (reference sequence). CDR3 sequence (DNA): TGTGCCAGCAGTCTACAGGCCTCTGGGGCCAACGTCCTGACTTTC. As protein: CASSLQASGANVLTF.

This clonotype was found many times. The chain carries TRBV28 and TRBJ1-5; D possibly corresponds to TRBD1 (6 bases). Germline V gene sequence: CDR1 MDHEN, CDR2 SYDVKM. CDR3 length: 14 residues. With 8 bases removed from V and 5 bases from J, the gap between germline ends came to 16 bases. CDR3 protein: CASGSHGGHQPQHF. The CDR3, as DNA: TGTGCCAGCGGATCCCACGGGGGCCATCAGCCCCAGCATTTT.

At least ten counts were recorded for this clonotype. The chain combines TRBV28 with TRBJ2-4; 10 bases line up with TRBD1. Trimming at V came to 9 bases and at J to 9 bases, leaving 11 bases not matched to a gene. CDR3 length equals 14 residues. Germline V lookup: CDR1 MDHEN, CDR2 SYDVKM. CDR3 in amino acids: CASQGQGRGGIQYF. For the CDR3, the DNA is TGTGCCAGTCAGGGACAGGGGCGAGGGGGCATTCAGTACTTC. Looking up the rest from reference TRBV28 and TRBJ2-4 gives the full variable domain: DVKVTQSSRYLVKRTGEKVFLECVQDMDHENMFWYRQDPGLGLRLIYFSYDVKMKEKGDIPEGYSVSREKKERFSLILESASTNQTSMYLCASQGQGRGGIQYFGAGTRLSVL.

The sample holds a few counts of this clonotype. The V call is TRBV5-1, the J call TRBJ2-7; 9 nucleotides match TRBD1. The CDR3 totals 17 residues. Germline lookup yields CDR1 SGHRS and CDR2 YFSETQ. The junction had 10 bases not matched to a gene; V was cut back by 1 base and J by 2 bases. This chain's CDR3 is CASSLIYGTGSTYEQYF. The DNA of the CDR3 is TGCGCCAGCAGCTTGATATATGGGACAGGGTCGACCTACGAGCAGTACTTC.

This clonotype was picked up many times. The chain links TRBV6-6 to TRBJ2-5, with D perhaps matching TRBD1 (6 bases). V gave up 10 bases and J gave up 4 bases, with 10 bases separating them. Germline-derived CDR1 and CDR2 are MNHNY and SVGAGI (reference sequence). The CDR3 is 11 residues long. CDR3 coding DNA: TGTGCCACTTCCAGGGGAGAGACCCAGTACTTC. As protein: CATSRGETQYF.

This clonotype was observed at least ten times. The rearrangement joins TRBV18 to TRBJ2-7, with 12 bases matching TRBD2. Germline lookup yields CDR1 KGHSH and CDR2 LQKENI. The V and J ends lost 1 base and 4 bases, in that order; junction bases with no gene match: 2. There are 15 residues in the CDR3. The CDR3 coding sequence is TGTGCCAGCTCACCACAGACTAGCGGGAGTTACGAGCAGTACTTC. Translating gives CASSPQTSGSYEQYF.

This clonotype was picked up many times. The chain has TRBV21-1 and TRBJ2-3; no DNA check was done on the table's D call, TRBD1. TRBV21-1 constitutes a pseudogene. The CDR3 runs to 11 residues. CDR3 sequence (DNA): TGTGCCAGCTCCAGGGGAGATACGCAGTATTTT. Translation: CASSRGDTQYF.

This clonotype is labeled medium-sized. The gene calls are TRBV28 and TRBJ2-6; possibly TRBD1 for D (6 bases). This CDR3 has 16 amino acids. Germline CDR1 is MDHEN and CDR2 is SYDVKM. Trimming took off 6 bases at V and 4 bases at J, with 16 bases between the two ends. As DNA, the CDR3 is TGTGCCAGCAGCCCTACAGGGATCTCAGGGGCCAACGTCCTGACTTTC. Residues: CASSPTGISGANVLTF.